The 26 T cell receptor beta chains in this list originate from one sample, sequenced in a study of blood T cell repertoires in COVID-19. Generated by immunoSEQ multiplex PCR, the TCRdb table keeps only in-frame clones and is missing some. The table shows approximately 480,000 clones, with roughly 87% occurring only once. The source material was PBMCs or T cells enriched from blood (not recorded which). Source of these receptors: a woman under 30 who had recovered from COVID-19.

This rearrangement joins TRBV11-2 to TRBJ1-3; possibly TRBD1 for D (6 bases). This CDR3 contains 16 residues. Deletions cut 4 bases from V and 0 bases from J, with 13 bases between. Germline values: CDR1 SGHAT, CDR2 FQNNGV. This CDR3 reads CASSSRGGISGNTIYF. In nucleotides, the CDR3 is TGTGCCAGCAGCTCTAGGGGGGGCATCTCTGGAAACACCATATATTTT.

The J gene is TRBJ2-5, the V gene TRBV5-6; 11 bases match TRBD2. This CDR3 comprises 17 residues. The ends lost 3 bases at V and 5 bases at J; junction bases unmatched: 12. The germline CDR1 and CDR2 sequences are SGHDT and YYEEEE. The CDR3 DNA is TGTGCCAGCAGCTGGGGCGGTGGTAGCGGGGGGGTGGAGACCCAGTACTTC. As protein: CASSWGGGSGGVETQYF.

This chain links TRBV3-1 (or the pseudogene TRBV3-2) with TRBJ2-5, with D possibly matching TRBD2 (6 bases). The germline CDR1 and CDR2 sequences are LGHDT and YNNKEL (reference sequence). Trimming removed 9 bases at V and 5 bases at J, with 22 bases between. The CDR3 spans 15 residues. The CDR3: CASISSSEGAETQYF. The CDR3 DNA reads as TGTGCCAGTATTAGTTCATCGGAGGGTGCGGAGACCCAGTACTTC.

The chain joins TRBV11-2 to TRBJ2-3; 8 positions agree with TRBD2. V shed 4 bases and J 4 bases; nucleotides not matched to a gene: 13. Germline-derived CDR1 and CDR2 are SGHAT and FQNNGV. The length of the CDR3 is 17 residues. CDR3 coding DNA: TGTGCCAGCAGCTCTCGCGGGGGGTCCTCCATTGCAGATACGCAGTATTTT. This gives the protein CASSSRGGSSIADTQYF.

The J gene is TRBJ1-3, the V gene TRBV28, with 7 bases identical to TRBD1. Germline CDR1 reads MDHEN; CDR2 reads SYDVKM. Trimming removed 7 bases from V and 4 bases from J; junction bases left unmatched: 7. The CDR3 contains 14 residues. The DNA for the CDR3 is TGTGCCAGCATCCCCGGACAGGAAGGAAACACCATATATTTT. Residues: CASIPGQEGNTIYF.

This sequence joins TRBV14 and TRBJ1-2; possible D gene TRBD1, 6 bases. CDR3 length: 15 residues. The V end lost 3 bases, the J end lost 4 bases, and 15 bases lay between the germline ends. Per the germline V gene, CDR1 is SGHDN and CDR2 is FVKESK. The CDR3 sequence: CASSHPRGRFYGYTF. The CDR3 nucleotides read TGTGCCAGCAGCCACCCCAGGGGCCGCTTCTATGGCTACACCTTC.

The chain recombines TRBV19 with TRBJ2-7, with TRBD1 as a possible D gene (6 bases). Germline V lookup: CDR1 LNHDA, CDR2 SQIVND (reference sequence). The CDR3 is 15 residues long. V was clipped by 2 bases and J by 3 bases, with 14 bases between them. CDR3 DNA sequence: TGTGCCAGTAGTATAACCAATGGCAGGGGCTACGAGCAGTACTTC. As protein: CASSITNGRGYEQYF.

V usage is TRBV4-2 and J usage is TRBJ1-1; D is unclear. This CDR3 region has 12 residues. CDR1 and CDR2 from the germline V gene are LGHNA and YNFKEQ. Trimming cost V 2 bases and J 7 bases, with 8 bases left between them. The CDR3: CASSQRSFEAFF. The CDR3 DNA reads as TGTGCCAGCAGCCAACGGTCCTTTGAAGCTTTCTTT.

The rearrangement uses TRBV6-5 and TRBJ2-1, with 10 bases fitting TRBD2. This CDR3 spans 14 amino acids. Trimming cost V 6 bases and J 9 bases; bases outside gene matches: 8. CDR1 and CDR2 from the germline V gene are MNHEY and SVGAGI. CDR3 DNA sequence: TGTGCCAGCAGATCCGGACTAGCGGCGGGTGAGCAGTTCTTC. It translates to CASRSGLAAGEQFF.

The chain couples TRBV11-3 to TRBJ2-2, with 7 nucleotides matching TRBD1. CDR3 length: 12 residues. The J segment lost 6 bases and the V segment lost 11 bases, leaving 6 bases of the junction unmatched. Germline CDR1 reads SGHNT; CDR2 reads YENEEA. The CDR3 DNA reads TGTGCCTCGGGACAGATGGCCGGGGAGCTGTTTTTT. It specifies CASGQMAGELFF.

V is TRBV30 and J is TRBJ2-7; 10 bases match TRBD1. The ends lost 1 base at V and 3 bases at J; junction bases unmatched: 9. The germline V gene has CDR1 GTSNPN and CDR2 SVGIG (reference sequence). CDR3 size: 16 residues. CDR3 coding DNA: TGTGCCTGGAGTGGGGGCGTTTGGACAGGGGGCTACGAGCAGTACTTC. Translating gives CAWSGGVWTGGYEQYF.

To note about this clone: The sample carries other DNA sequences with the same CDR3. The rearrangement uses TRBV7-9 and TRBJ2-5; 7 bases match TRBD2. Per the germline V gene, CDR1 is SEHNR and CDR2 is FQNEAQ (reference sequence). J lost 5 bases, V lost 3 bases, and 6 bases had no gene match. The CDR3 length is 14 residues. This CDR3 reads CASSFGGGGETQYF. In DNA, the CDR3 is TGTGCCAGCAGCTTTGGCGGGGGAGGGGAGACCCAGTACTTC.

This clone was seen once. The chain links TRBV3-1 (or the pseudogene TRBV3-2) to TRBJ1-2; the D gene is possibly TRBD1 (5 bases). Trimming took off 4 bases at V and 5 bases at J, with 14 bases between the two ends. Germline CDR1 LGHDT, CDR2 YNNKEL (reference sequence). The CDR3 runs 14 residues. CDR3 bases: TGTGCCAGCAGCCGGGGGGTAGGTGGGTATGGCTACACCTTC. Protein product: CASSRGVGGYGYTF.

The rearrangement links TRBV25-1 to TRBJ1-1, with a tentative D call TRBD1 (5 bases). This CDR3 is built from 13 residues. CDR1 is MGHDK and CDR2 is SYGVNS in the germline V gene. The germline V and J ends were trimmed by 5 bases and 8 bases, with 15 bases remaining between them. The DNA for the CDR3 is TGTGCCAGCAGTTCTGACGGCTGGGGCGAAGCTTTCTTT. Its protein product is CASSSDGWGEAFF.

This chain connects TRBV10-3 to TRBJ2-6; D is ambiguous. This CDR3 comprises 16 residues. The V end lost 0 bases, the J end lost 1 base, and 7 bases lay between the germline ends. The germline gives CDR1 ENHRY, CDR2 SYGVKD. CDR3 sequence: CAISESRISGANVLTF. The DNA for the CDR3 is TGTGCCATCAGTGAGTCGAGGATTTCTGGGGCCAACGTCCTGACTTTC.

The V call is TRBV18, the J call TRBJ2-5; 8 bases are a match to TRBD1. The V and J ends lost 6 bases and 3 bases, in that order; junction bases with no gene match: 6. The CDR3 loop spans 14 amino acids. CDR1 KGHSH and CDR2 LQKENI come from the germline V gene. CDR3 sequence (DNA): TGTGCCAGCTCGCAGGGGGCGCGAGAAGAGACCCAGTACTTC. It translates to CASSQGAREETQYF.

The V call is TRBV18, the J call TRBJ1-2; 10 bases are shared with TRBD1. Trimming took 4 bases from V and 7 from J; bases not matched to a gene: 6. Per the germline V gene, CDR1 is KGHSH and CDR2 is LQKENI. This CDR3 is 14 amino acids long. This CDR3 is CASSLTGGEVGYTF. The CDR3 bases are TGTGCCAGCTCACTGACAGGGGGCGAAGTTGGCTACACCTTC.

Here the CDR3 DNA reads TGTGCCAGCAGCTCTGCTAGCGGGGGGGCCCCCTACAATGAGCAGTTCTTC. This sequence encodes CASSSASGGAPYNEQFF. V gene TRBV7-9 combines with J gene TRBJ2-1; 12 nucleotides align to TRBD2. Trimming took 4 bases from V and 2 from J; bases not matched to a gene: 6. The germline CDR1 and CDR2 sequences are SEHNR and FQNEAQ (reference sequence). The length of the CDR3 is 17 residues.

The chain carries TRBV2 and TRBJ1-3; 7 bases map to TRBD1. This CDR3 has 16 amino acids. V lost 5 bases, J lost 0 bases, and 7 bases stayed unmatched. Germline CDR1 and CDR2: SNHLY and FYNNEI. The CDR3 loop reads CASSPGQSSSGNTIYF. The DNA of the CDR3 is TGTGCCAGCAGTCCGGGACAGTCGAGCTCTGGAAACACCATATATTTT.

The V gene is TRBV25-1, the J gene TRBJ1-4, with TRBD1 matching over 8 bases. The junction had 4 bases not matched to a gene; V was cut back by 5 bases and J by 5 bases. The V gene's germline CDR1 is MGHDK and CDR2 SYGVNS. The CDR3 is 14 residues long. As DNA, the CDR3 is TGTGCCAGCAGTTCCGGGACAGGAAATGAAAAACTGTTTTTT. The encoded protein is CASSSGTGNEKLFF.

A single count supports this clone. The chain recombines TRBV3-1 (or the pseudogene TRBV3-2) with TRBJ1-3; D is unclear. There are 16 residues in the CDR3. Trimming shortened V by 5 bases and J by 1 base, and 15 bases separated the two germline ends. Germline V lookup: CDR1 LGHDT, CDR2 YNNKEL (reference sequence). The CDR3 sequence is CASSFPLGRSGNTIYF. CDR3 nucleotide sequence: TGTGCCAGCAGCTTCCCACTAGGGAGGTCTGGAAACACCATATATTTT.

The chain uses TRBV29-1 and TRBJ1-2; D not certain. The CDR3 runs to 12 residues. The V end lost 5 bases, the J end lost 4 bases, and 11 bases lay between the germline ends. Germline V gene sequence: CDR1 SQVTM, CDR2 ANQGSEA. This chain's CDR3 is CSVQPGSYGYTF. As DNA, the CDR3 is TGCAGCGTTCAACCAGGTAGCTATGGCTACACCTTC.

The chain recombines TRBV4-2 with TRBJ2-5; possible D gene TRBD2, 6 bases. The germline V gene has CDR1 LGHNA and CDR2 YNFKEQ. The CDR3 consists of 17 residues. Deletions cut 0 bases from V and 9 bases from J, with 23 bases between. The CDR3, as DNA: TGTGCCAGCAGCCAAGATAGGGGCGGGACCTCCCTCGTGGCCCAGTACTTC. Its protein is CASSQDRGGTSLVAQYF.

For this clone: Distinct nucleotide sequences in the sample also encode this CDR3. The chain carries TRBV30 and TRBJ1-2; tentative D call: TRBD1 (6 bases). Germline V gives CDR1 GTSNPN, CDR2 SVGIG (reference sequence). Deletions cut 0 bases from V and 5 bases from J, with 10 bases between. This CDR3 comprises 13 residues. Here the CDR3 reads CAWSVGQSYGYTF. In nucleotides, the CDR3 is TGTGCCTGGAGTGTTGGACAGAGTTATGGCTACACCTTC. Based on the CDR3 plus reference TRBV30 and TRBJ1-2, the full variable domain is SQTIHQWPATLVQPVGSPLSLECTVEGTSNPNLYWYRQAAGRGLQLLFYSVGIGQISSEVPQNLSASRPQDRQFILSSKKLLLSDSGFYLCAWSVGQSYGYTFGSGTRLTVV.

The chain combines TRBV5-1 with TRBJ2-7; D is unresolved. The CDR3 loop spans 14 amino acids. Trimming shortened V by 0 bases and J by 0 bases, and 7 bases separated the two germline ends. CDR1 and CDR2 (germline): SGHRS, YFSETQ. In DNA form, the CDR3 reads TGCGCCAGCAGCTTGGGAGTCGGCTCCTACGAGCAGTACTTC. Protein product: CASSLGVGSYEQYF.

As to this clone: The sample carries other DNA sequences with the same CDR3. The genes are TRBV3-1 (or the pseudogene TRBV3-2) and TRBJ2-7; D is unclear. Germline values: CDR1 LGHDT, CDR2 YNNKEL (reference sequence). This CDR3 is 13 amino acids long. The V end was cut by 0 bases, the J end by 2 bases, with 5 bases between. The CDR3: CASSQDGPYEQYF. The CDR3 nucleotides are TGTGCCAGCAGCCAAGACGGTCCCTACGAGCAGTACTTC.